This record concerns one TCR beta chain sequence. Authors' methods: Reference gene primer amplification gave nucleated cell count estimates. Method: immunoSEQ multiplex PCR; TCRdb's copy keeps in-frame clones and lacks some. V and J calls and clone size are given by that table; D and trimming were obtained from the DNA. The sample has 150,000 to 200,000 clones, more than 75% seen once; the top ten hold about 8.4%. The data originate from a study of blood T cell repertoires in COVID-19. Overall study context: Some COVID-19 samples were acute and others convalescent; all came from the United States, Italy and Spain.

This CDR3 has 22 amino acids. The trim removed 0 bases at V and 7 bases at J, leaving 26 bases unmatched. The genes are TRBV23-1 and TRBJ2-3; 9 nucleotides match TRBD2. TRBV23-1 is an ORF for which the function is uncertain. The receptor was isolated from a woman between 70 and 85 years old with acute or convalescent COVID-19. Input material: peripheral blood. DNA for the CDR3: TGCGCCAGCAGTCAATCATCAACCTGGGAATTAGCGGGAGCAAAGTGGACGAATACGCAGTATTTT. As protein: CASSQSSTWELAGAKWTNTQYF.